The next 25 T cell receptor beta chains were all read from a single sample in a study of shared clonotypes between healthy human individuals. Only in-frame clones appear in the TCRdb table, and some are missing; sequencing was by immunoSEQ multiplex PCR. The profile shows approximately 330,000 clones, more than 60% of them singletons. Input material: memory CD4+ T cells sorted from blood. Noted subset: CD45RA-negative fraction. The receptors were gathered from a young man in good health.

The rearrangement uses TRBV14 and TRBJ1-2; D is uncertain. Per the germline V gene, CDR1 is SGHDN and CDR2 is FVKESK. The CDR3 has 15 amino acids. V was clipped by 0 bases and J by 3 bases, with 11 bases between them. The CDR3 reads CASSQDWSADYGYTF. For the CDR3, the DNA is TGTGCCAGCAGCCAAGATTGGTCGGCGGACTATGGCTACACCTTC.

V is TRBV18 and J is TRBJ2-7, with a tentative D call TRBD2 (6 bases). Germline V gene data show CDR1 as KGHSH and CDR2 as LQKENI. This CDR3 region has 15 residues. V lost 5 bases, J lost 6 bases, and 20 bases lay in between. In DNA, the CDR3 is TGTGCCAGCTCATATTTATACCGGGACGGGAGCGAGCAGTACTTC. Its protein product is CASSYLYRDGSEQYF. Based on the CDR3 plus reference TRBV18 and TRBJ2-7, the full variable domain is NAGVMQNPRHLVRRRGQEARLRCSPMKGHSHVYWYRQLPEEGLKFMVYLQKENIIDESGMPKERFSAEFPKEGPSILRIQQVVRGDSAAYFCASSYLYRDGSEQYFGPGTRLTVT.

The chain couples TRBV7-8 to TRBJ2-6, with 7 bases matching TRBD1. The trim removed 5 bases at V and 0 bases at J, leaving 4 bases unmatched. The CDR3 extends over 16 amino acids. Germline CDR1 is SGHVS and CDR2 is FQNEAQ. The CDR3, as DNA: TGTGCCAGCAGCGGGAACAGGGGCTCTGGGGCCAACGTCCTGACTTTC. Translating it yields CASSGNRGSGANVLTF.

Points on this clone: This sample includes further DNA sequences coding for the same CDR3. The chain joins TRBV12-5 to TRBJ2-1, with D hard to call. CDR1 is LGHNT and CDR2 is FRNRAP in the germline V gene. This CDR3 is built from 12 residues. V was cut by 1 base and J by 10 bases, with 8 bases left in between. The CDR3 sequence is CASGLDLGEQFF. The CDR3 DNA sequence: TGTGCTAGTGGTTTGGACTTGGGGGAGCAGTTCTTC.

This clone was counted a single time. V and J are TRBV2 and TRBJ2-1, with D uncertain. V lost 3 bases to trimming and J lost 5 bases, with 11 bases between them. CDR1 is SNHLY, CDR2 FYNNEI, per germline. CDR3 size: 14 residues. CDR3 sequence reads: CASSEGNQNNEQFF. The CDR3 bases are TGTGCCAGCAGTGAGGGTAATCAAAACAATGAGCAGTTCTTC.

The CDR3 spells CASTRTGGSNQPQHF. Here the CDR3 DNA reads TGTGCCAGCACCAGAACAGGGGGCAGCAATCAGCCCCAGCATTTT. V is TRBV7-2 and J is TRBJ1-5, with 9 bases identical to TRBD1. The length of the CDR3 is 15 residues. The V and J ends lost 7 bases and 1 base, in that order; junction bases with no gene match: 5. Germline V lookup: CDR1 SGHTA, CDR2 FQGNSA. Drawing the rest from reference TRBV7-2 and TRBJ1-5, the complete variable domain is GAGVSQSPSNKVTEKGKDVELRCDPISGHTALYWYRQSLGQGLEFLIYFQGNSAPDKSGLPSDRFSAERTGGSVSTLTIQRTQQEDSAVYLCASTRTGGSNQPQHFGDGTRLSIL.

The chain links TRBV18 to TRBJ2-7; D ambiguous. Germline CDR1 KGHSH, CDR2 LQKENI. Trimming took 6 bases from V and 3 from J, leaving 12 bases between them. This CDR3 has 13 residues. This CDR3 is CASSFSSFYEQYF. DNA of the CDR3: TGTGCCAGCTCGTTCTCATCTTTCTACGAGCAGTACTTC.

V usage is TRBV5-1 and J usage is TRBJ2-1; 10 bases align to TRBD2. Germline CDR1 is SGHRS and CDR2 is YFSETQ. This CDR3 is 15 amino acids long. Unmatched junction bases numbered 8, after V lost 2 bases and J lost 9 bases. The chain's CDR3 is CASSFEAGGPIEQFF. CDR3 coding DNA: TGCGCCAGCAGCTTCGAAGCGGGAGGGCCCATTGAGCAGTTCTTC.

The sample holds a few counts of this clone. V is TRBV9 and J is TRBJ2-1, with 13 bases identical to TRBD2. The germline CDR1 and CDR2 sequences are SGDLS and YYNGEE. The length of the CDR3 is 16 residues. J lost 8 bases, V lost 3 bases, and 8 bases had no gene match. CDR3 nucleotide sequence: TGTGCCAGCAGCGCCCAACTAGCGGGAGGGGTAGATGAGCAGTTCTTC. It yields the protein CASSAQLAGGVDEQFF.

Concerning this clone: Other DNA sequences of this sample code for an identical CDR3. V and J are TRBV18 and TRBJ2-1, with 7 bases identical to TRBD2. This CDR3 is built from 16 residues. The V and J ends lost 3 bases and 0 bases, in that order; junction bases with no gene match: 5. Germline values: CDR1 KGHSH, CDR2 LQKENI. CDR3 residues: CASSPSRGSSYNEQFF. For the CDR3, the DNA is TGTGCCAGCTCACCTTCGCGGGGGAGCTCCTACAATGAGCAGTTCTTC.

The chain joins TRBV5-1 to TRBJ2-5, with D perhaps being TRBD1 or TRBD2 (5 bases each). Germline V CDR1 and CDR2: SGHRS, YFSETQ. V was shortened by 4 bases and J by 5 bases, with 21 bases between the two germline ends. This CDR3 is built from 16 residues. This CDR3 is CASSPGPGRSGETQYF. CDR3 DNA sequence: TGCGCCAGCAGCCCCGGCCCGGGGCGGTCAGGGGAGACCCAGTACTTC. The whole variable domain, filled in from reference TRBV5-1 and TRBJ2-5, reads KAGVTQTPRYLIKTRGQQVTLSCSPISGHRSVSWYQQTPGQGLQFLFEYFSETQRNKGNFPGRFSGRQFSNSRSEMNVSTLELGDSALYLCASSPGPGRSGETQYFGPGTRLLVL.

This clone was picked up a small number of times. The CDR3 nucleotides read TGTGCCAGCAGTCCTATTGGGTTGTCCGATCAGCCCCAGCATTTT. This encodes CASSPIGLSDQPQHF. The chain carries TRBV5-6 and TRBJ1-5; D is ambiguous. Germline loops: CDR1 SGHDT, CDR2 YYEEEE. This CDR3 contains 15 residues. V lost 5 bases and J 5 bases, leaving 17 bases between the germline ends.

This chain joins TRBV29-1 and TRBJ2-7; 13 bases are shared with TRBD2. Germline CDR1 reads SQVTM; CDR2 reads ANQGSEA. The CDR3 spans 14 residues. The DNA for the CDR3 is TGCAGTGCCAAAACTAGCGGGAGGGCCGGTGAGCAGTACTTC. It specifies CSAKTSGRAGEQYF.

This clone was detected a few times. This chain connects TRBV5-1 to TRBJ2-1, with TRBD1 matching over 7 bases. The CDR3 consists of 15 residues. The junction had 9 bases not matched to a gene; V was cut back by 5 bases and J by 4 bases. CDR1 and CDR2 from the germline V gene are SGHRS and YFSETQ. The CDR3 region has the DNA TGCGCCAGCAGGACAGGGTTCATGGGATACAATGAGCAGTTCTTC. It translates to CASRTGFMGYNEQFF.

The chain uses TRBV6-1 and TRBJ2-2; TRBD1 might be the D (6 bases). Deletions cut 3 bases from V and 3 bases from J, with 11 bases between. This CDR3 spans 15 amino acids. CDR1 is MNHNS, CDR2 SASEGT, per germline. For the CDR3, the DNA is TGTGCCAGCAGTGAGGGGGCGCGAGACACCGGGGAGCTGTTTTTT. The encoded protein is CASSEGARDTGELFF.

As DNA, the CDR3 is TGCAGCGTTGGAATGGCGGGGGGGCGCTCCTACGAGCAGTACTTC. This sequence encodes CSVGMAGGRSYEQYF. The gene calls are TRBV29-1 and TRBJ2-7, with 9 bases matching TRBD2. The CDR3 covers 15 residues. From germline, CDR1 is SQVTM and CDR2 ANQGSEA. The trim removed 4 bases at V and 0 bases at J, leaving 7 bases unmatched.

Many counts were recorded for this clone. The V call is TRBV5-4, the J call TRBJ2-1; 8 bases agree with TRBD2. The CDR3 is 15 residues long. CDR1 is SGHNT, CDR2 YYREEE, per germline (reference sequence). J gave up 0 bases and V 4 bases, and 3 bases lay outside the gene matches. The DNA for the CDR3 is TGTGCCAGCAGCATTAGCGGGGCCTCCTACAATGAGCAGTTCTTC. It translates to CASSISGASYNEQFF.

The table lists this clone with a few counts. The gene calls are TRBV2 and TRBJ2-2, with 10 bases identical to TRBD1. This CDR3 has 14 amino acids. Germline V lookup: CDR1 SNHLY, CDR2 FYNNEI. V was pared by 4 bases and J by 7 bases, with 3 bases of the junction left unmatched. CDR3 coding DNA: TGTGCCAGCAGTGGGACAGGGGGGCACGGGGAGCTGTTTTTT. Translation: CASSGTGGHGELFF.

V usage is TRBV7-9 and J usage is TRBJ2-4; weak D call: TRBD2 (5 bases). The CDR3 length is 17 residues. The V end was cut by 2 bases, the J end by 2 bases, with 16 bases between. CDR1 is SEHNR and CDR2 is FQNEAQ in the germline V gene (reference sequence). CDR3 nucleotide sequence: TGTGCCAGCAGCTTACTGGTGATAGACGGGACCAAAAACATTCAGTACTTC. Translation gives CASSLLVIDGTKNIQYF.

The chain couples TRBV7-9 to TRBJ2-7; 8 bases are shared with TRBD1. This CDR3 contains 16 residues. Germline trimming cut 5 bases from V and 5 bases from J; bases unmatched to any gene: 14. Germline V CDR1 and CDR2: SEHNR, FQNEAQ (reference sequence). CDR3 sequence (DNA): TGTGCCAGCAGCGCCGAAGGAGGACAGGGAAGCAACGAGCAGTACTTC. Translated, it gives CASSAEGGQGSNEQYF.

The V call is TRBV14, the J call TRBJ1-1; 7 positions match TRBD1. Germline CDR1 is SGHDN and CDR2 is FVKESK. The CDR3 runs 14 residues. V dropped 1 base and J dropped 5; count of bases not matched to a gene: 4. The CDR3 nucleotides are TGTGCCAGCAGCCAAGCTAGGGGGCTGACTGAAGCTTTCTTT. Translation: CASSQARGLTEAFF.

The DNA for the CDR3 is TGTGCCAGCAGTGCCCCGGGAGGGGACAAAAACATTCAGTACTTC. It codes for CASSAPGGDKNIQYF. The V call is TRBV27, the J call TRBJ2-4; TRBD2 matches 8 bases. The V gene end was trimmed by 5 bases and the J gene end by 3 bases; junction bases not matched to a gene: 6. The CDR3 is 15 amino acids. Per the germline V gene, CDR1 is MNHEY and CDR2 is SMNVEV (reference sequence).

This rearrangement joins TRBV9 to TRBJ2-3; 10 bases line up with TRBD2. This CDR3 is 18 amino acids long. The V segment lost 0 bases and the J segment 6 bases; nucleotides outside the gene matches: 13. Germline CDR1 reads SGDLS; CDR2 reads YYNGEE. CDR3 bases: TGTGCCAGCAGCGTAGCGGATCTCGGAGCGGGAGGGCAGGATACGCAGTATTTT. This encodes CASSVADLGAGGQDTQYF. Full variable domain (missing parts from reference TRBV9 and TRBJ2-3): DSGVTQTPKHLITATGQRVTLRCSPRSGDLSVYWYQQSLDQGLQFLIQYYNGEERAKGNILERFSAQQFPDLHSELNLSSLELGDSALYFCASSVADLGAGGQDTQYFGPGTRLTVL.

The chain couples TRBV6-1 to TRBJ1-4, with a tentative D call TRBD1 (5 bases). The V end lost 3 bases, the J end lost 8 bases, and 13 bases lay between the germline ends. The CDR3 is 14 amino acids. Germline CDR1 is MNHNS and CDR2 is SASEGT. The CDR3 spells CASSDRQFGEKLFF. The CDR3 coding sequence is TGTGCCAGCAGTGATCGACAGTTTGGGGAAAAACTGTTTTTT.

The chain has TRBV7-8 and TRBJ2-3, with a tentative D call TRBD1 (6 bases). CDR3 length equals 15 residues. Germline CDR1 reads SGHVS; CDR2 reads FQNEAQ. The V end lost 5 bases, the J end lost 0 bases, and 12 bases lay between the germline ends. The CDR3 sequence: CASSPHRASTDTQYF. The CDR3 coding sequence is TGTGCCAGCAGCCCTCACAGGGCTAGCACAGATACGCAGTATTTT.